This T cell receptor beta chain comes out of a study of beta chain features in type 1 diabetes. Purity above 95% was achieved in all sorted populations. Expressed TCRB transcripts were sequenced after all isolated RNA was converted to cDNA. Profiling relied on immunoSEQ multiplex PCR, and the TCRdb table lists in-frame clones only, not all of them. The table includes under 800,000 clones, roughly a sixth detected once. This clone turned up a few times. The antigen is not known. The CDR3 length is 16 residues. Germline V gene lookup returns CDR1 LGHNA and CDR2 YSLEER. The V gene end was trimmed by 3 bases and the J gene end by 10 bases; junction bases not matched to a gene: 13. General study results and limits: For Type 1 diabetes patients, all four CD4+ subsets carried TCRB CDR3s that were moderately but significantly shorter.

The sequence was collected from a man younger than 35 in good health. The sequenced material came from naive CD4+ T cells from blood. The J gene is TRBJ1-4, the V gene TRBV4-3; 8 bases are shared with TRBD1. CDR3 protein: CASSHLQRTGRGKLFF. CDR3 nucleotide sequence: TGCGCCAGCAGCCATCTGCAAAGGACAGGGAGAGGAAAACTGTTTTTT.